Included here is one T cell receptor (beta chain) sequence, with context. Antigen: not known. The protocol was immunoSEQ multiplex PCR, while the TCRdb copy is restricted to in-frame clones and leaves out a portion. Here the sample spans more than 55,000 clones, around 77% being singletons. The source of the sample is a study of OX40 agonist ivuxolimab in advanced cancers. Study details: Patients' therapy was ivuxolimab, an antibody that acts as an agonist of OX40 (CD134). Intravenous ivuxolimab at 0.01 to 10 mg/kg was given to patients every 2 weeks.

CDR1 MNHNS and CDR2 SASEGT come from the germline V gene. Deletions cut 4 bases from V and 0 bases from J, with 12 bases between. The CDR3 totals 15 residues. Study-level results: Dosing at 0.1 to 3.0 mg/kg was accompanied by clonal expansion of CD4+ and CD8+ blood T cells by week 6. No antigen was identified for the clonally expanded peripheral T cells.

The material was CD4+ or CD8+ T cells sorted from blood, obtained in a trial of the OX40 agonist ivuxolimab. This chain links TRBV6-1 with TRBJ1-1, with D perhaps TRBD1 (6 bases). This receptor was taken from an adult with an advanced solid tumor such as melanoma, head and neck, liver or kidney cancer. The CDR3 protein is CASSGNRALNTEAFF. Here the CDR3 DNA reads TGTGCCAGCAGTGGGAACAGGGCCTTGAACACTGAAGCTTTCTTT.